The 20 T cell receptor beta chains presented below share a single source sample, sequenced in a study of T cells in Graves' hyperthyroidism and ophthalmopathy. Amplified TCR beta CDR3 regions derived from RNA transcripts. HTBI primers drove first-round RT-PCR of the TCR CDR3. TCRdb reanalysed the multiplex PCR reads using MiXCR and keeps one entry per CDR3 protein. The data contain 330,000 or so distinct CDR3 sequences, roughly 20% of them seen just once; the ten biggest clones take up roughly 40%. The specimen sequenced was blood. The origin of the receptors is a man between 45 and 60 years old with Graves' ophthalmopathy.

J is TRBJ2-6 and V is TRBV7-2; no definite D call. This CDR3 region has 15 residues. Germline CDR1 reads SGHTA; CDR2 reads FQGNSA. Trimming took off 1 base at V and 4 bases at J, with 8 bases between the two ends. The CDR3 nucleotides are TGTGCCAGCAGCTTAGGGCCCGTCGGGGCCAACGTCCTGACTTTC. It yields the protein CASSLGPVGANVLTF.

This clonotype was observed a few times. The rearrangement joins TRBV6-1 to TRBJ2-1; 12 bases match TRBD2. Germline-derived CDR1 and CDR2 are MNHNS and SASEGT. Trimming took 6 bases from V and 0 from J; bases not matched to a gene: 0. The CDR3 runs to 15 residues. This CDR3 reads CASRTSGGSYNEQFF. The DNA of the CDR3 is TGTGCCAGCAGGACTAGCGGGGGCTCCTACAATGAGCAGTTCTTC.

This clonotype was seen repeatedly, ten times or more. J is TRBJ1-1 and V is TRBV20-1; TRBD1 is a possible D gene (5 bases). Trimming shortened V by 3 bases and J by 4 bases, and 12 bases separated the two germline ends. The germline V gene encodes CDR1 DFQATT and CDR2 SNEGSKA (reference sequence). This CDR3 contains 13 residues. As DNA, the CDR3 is TGCAGTGCTAGCGGGGGTTGGGGCACTGAAGCTTTCTTT. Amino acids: CSASGGWGTEAFF.

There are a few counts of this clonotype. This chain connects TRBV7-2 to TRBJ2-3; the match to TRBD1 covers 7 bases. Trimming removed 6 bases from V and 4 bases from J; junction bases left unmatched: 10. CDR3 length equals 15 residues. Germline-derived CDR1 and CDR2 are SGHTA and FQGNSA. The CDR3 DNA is TGTGCCAGCAGTTCCATACAGGGGTTTTCAGATACGCAGTATTTT. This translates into CASSSIQGFSDTQYF.

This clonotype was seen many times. In nucleotides, the CDR3 is TGTGCCAGCAGTTCGGTACAGGGGGCCTGGAACACTGAAGCTTTCTTT. It yields the protein CASSSVQGAWNTEAFF. The chain carries TRBV28 and TRBJ1-1; TRBD1 agrees at 9 bases. V lost 4 bases to trimming and J lost 1 base; unmatched junction nucleotides: 7. The CDR3 loop spans 16 amino acids. Germline assignment: CDR1 MDHEN and CDR2 SYDVKM.

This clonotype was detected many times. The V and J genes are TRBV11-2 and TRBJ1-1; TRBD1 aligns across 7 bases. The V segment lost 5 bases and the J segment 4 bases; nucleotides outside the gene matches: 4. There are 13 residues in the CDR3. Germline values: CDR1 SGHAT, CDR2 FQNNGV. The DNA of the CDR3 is TGTGCCAGCAGCACTTCAGGGGGCACTGAAGCTTTCTTT. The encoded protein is CASSTSGGTEAFF.

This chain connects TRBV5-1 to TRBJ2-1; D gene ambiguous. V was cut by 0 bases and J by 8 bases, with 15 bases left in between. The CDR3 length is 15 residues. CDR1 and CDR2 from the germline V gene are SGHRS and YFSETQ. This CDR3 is CASSLAPARSDEQFF. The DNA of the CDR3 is TGCGCCAGCAGCTTGGCTCCAGCTCGTAGTGATGAGCAGTTCTTC.

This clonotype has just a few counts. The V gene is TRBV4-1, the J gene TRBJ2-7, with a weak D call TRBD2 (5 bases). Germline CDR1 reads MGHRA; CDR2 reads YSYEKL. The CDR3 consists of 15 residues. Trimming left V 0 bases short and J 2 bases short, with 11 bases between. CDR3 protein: CASSQDEGSPYEQYF. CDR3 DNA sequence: TGCGCCAGCAGCCAAGACGAGGGATCCCCCTACGAGCAGTACTTC.

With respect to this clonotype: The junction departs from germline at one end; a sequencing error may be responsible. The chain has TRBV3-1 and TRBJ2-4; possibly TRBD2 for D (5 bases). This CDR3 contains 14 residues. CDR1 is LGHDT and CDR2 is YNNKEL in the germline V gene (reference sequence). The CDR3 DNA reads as TGTACCAGCAGCCAAGATCTAGTAGCGAGGGTTCAGTACTTC. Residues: CTSSQDLVARVQYF. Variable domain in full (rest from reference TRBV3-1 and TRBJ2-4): DTAVSQTPKYLVTQMGNDKSIKCEQNLGHDTMYWYKQDSKKFLKIMFSYNNKELIINETVPNRFSPKSPDKAHLNLHINSLELGDSAVYFCTSSQDLVARVQYFGAGTRLSVL.

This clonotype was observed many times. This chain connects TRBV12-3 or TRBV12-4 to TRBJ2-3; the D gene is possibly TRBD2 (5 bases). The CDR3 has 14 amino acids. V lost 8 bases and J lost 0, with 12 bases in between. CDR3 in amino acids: CASALGGSTDTQYF. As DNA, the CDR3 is TGTGCCAGCGCATTAGGCGGGAGCACAGATACGCAGTATTTT.

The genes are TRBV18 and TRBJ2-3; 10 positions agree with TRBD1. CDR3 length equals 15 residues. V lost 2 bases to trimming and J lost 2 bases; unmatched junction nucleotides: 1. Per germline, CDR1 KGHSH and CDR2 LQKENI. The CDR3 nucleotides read TGTGCCAGCTCACCAGGGACAGGGGCCACAGATACGCAGTATTTT. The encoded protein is CASSPGTGATDTQYF.

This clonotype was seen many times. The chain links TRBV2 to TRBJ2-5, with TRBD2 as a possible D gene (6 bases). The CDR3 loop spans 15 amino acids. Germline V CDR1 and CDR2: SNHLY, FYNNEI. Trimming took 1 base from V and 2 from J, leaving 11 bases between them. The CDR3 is CASSEEGLAQETQYF. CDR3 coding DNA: TGTGCCAGCAGTGAAGAGGGGCTAGCGCAAGAGACCCAGTACTTC.

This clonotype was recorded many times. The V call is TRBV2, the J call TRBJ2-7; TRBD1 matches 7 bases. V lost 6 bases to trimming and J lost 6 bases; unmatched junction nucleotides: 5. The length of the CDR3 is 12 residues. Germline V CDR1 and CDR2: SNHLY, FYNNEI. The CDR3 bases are TGTGCCAGCAGCACGACAGGGACCGAGCAGTACTTC. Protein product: CASSTTGTEQYF.

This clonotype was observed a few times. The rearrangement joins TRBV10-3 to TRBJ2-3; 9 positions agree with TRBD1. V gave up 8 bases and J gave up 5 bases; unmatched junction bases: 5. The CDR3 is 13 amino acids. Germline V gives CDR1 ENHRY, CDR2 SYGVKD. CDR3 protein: CAILTGGGDTQYF. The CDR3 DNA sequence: TGTGCCATCCTGACAGGGGGTGGAGATACGCAGTATTTT.

CDR3 bases: TGCAGTGCTATCACCGGCGGGGGAGAGACCCAGTACTTC. The encoded protein is CSAITGGGETQYF. The chain is built from TRBV20-1 and TRBJ2-5, with TRBD2 identical over 7 bases. The germline CDR1 and CDR2 sequences are DFQATT and SNEGSKA (reference sequence). The CDR3 consists of 13 residues. Unmatched junction bases numbered 6, after V lost 4 bases and J lost 4 bases.

The CDR3 coding sequence is TGTGCCAGCAATCGATATGCGGGGGCCGCCAAAAACATTCAGTACTTC. This translates into CASNRYAGAAKNIQYF. This chain joins TRBV12-3 or TRBV12-4 and TRBJ2-4, with D possibly being TRBD2 (7 bases). V was pared by 7 bases and J by 1 base, with 17 bases between. The CDR3 has 16 residues.

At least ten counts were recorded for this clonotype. The CDR3 DNA follows: TGTGCCAGCAGACAGGGGGGGGCTGGAAACACCATATATTTT. Residues: CASRQGGAGNTIYF. The chain is built from TRBV28 and TRBJ1-3; 8 positions agree with TRBD1. J was trimmed by 2 bases and V by 6 bases; bases with no gene match: 3. The V gene's germline CDR1 is MDHEN and CDR2 SYDVKM. This CDR3 is 14 amino acids long.

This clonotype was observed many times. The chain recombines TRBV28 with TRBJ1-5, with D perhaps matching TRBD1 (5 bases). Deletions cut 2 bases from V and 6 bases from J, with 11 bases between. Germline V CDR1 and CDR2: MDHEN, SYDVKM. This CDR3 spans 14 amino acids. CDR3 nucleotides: TGTGCCAGCAGTTTAGGGGGAGGCGGTCAGCCCCAGCATTTT. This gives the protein CASSLGGGGQPQHF.

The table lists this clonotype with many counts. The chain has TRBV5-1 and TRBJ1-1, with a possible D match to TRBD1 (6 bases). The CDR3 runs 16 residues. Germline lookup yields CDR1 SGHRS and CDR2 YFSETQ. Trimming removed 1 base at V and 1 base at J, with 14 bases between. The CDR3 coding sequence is TGCGCCAGCAGCTTGTCGAGGGGGGGATCGAACACTGAAGCTTTCTTT. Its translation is CASSLSRGGSNTEAFF.

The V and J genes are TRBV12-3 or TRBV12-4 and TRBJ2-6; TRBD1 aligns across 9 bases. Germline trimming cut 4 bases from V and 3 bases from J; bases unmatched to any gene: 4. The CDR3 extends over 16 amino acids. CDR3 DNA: TGTGCCAGCAGTTCACAGGGGGCGCATGGGGCCAACGTCCTGACTTTC. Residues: CASSSQGAHGANVLTF.